What follows are 18 T cell receptor beta chains derived from one specimen sequenced in a study of identical twins. MiXCR was run by TCRdb on the 5' RACE reads, yielding one entry per CDR3 protein. The table shows around 490,000 distinct CDR3 sequences, with around 24% occurring only once. These data were also filed under a second study, of yellow fever vaccine responses in identical twins.

The material sequenced was CD4+ T cells sorted from blood. The source is a woman between 18 and 29 years old in good health.

This clonotype has just a few counts. The rearrangement joins TRBV5-1 to TRBJ2-2, with 7 bases that match TRBD2. This CDR3 is 16 amino acids long. The germline V gene has CDR1 SGHRS and CDR2 YFSETQ. J lost 6 bases, V lost 0 bases, and 8 bases had no gene match. The CDR3 DNA reads TGCGCCAGCAGCTTGGTGTTAGCGGGTATTTCCGGGGAGCTGTTTTTT. This gives the protein CASSLVLAGISGELFF.

This chain joins TRBV20-1 and TRBJ2-5; 8 bases are shared with TRBD2. CDR3 length equals 12 residues. The V gene end was trimmed by 6 bases and the J gene end by 5 bases; junction bases not matched to a gene: 5. From germline, CDR1 is DFQATT and CDR2 SNEGSKA (reference sequence). Here the CDR3 DNA reads TGCAGTGCGGGCGGGGGGACGGAGACCCAGTACTTC. It codes for CSAGGGTETQYF.

This clonotype was picked up a small number of times. V usage is TRBV12-3 or TRBV12-4 and J usage is TRBJ2-1; 10 bases fit TRBD1. V gave up 5 bases and J gave up 12 bases; unmatched junction bases: 10. The CDR3 is 14 residues long. The DNA for the CDR3 is TGTGCCAGCAGTCCGGGACAGGGGTCATTGAGGCAGTTCTTC. It is translated as CASSPGQGSLRQFF.

The CDR3 here is CAIGQANTEAFF. CDR3 nucleotides: TGTGCCATAGGACAGGCTAACACTGAAGCTTTCTTT. The V gene is TRBV6-6, the J gene TRBJ1-1, with 7 nucleotides matching TRBD1. This CDR3 is built from 12 residues. Unmatched junction bases numbered 4, after V lost 10 bases and J lost 2 bases. Germline CDR1 is MNHNY and CDR2 is SVGAGI (reference sequence).

This clonotype was seen only a few times. This rearrangement joins TRBV29-1 to TRBJ2-5, with D maybe TRBD1 (5 bases). Per germline, CDR1 SQVTM and CDR2 ANQGSEA. The V end lost 5 bases, the J end lost 0 bases, and 13 bases lay between the germline ends. The CDR3 has 14 residues. The DNA of the CDR3 is TGCAGCGTTAACAAGCAGGGTAACCAAGAGACCCAGTACTTC. Translating gives CSVNKQGNQETQYF.

The chain combines TRBV6-1 with TRBJ2-3; D possibly corresponds to TRBD1 (5 bases). Germline values: CDR1 MNHNS, CDR2 SASEGT. Trimming shortened V by 5 bases and J by 1 base, and 10 bases separated the two germline ends. The CDR3 is 14 amino acids. The DNA for the CDR3 is TGTGCCAGCAGTCGACAGAGAGGCACAGATACGCAGTATTTT. This translates into CASSRQRGTDTQYF.

The chain recombines TRBV18 with TRBJ2-7, with 9 bases that match TRBD2. The V gene end was trimmed by 0 bases and the J gene end by 7 bases; junction bases not matched to a gene: 10. The CDR3 is 16 residues long. Germline CDR1 and CDR2: KGHSH and LQKENI. CDR3: CASSPPASGIPGEQYF. The CDR3 nucleotides read TGTGCCAGCTCACCACCGGCTAGCGGGATTCCTGGGGAGCAGTACTTC. Variable domain in full (rest from reference TRBV18 and TRBJ2-7): NAGVMQNPRHLVRRRGQEARLRCSPMKGHSHVYWYRQLPEEGLKFMVYLQKENIIDESGMPKERFSAEFPKEGPSILRIQQVVRGDSAAYFCASSPPASGIPGEQYFGPGTRLTVT.

The chain is built from TRBV7-9 and TRBJ2-1; D may be TRBD1 or TRBD2 (5 bases each). This CDR3 is 15 amino acids long. The V gene lost 1 base and the J gene lost 9 bases, with 16 bases spanning the gap. Germline CDR1 is SEHNR and CDR2 is FQNEAQ (reference sequence). The chain's CDR3 is CASSLEGSRGFEQFF. CDR3 sequence (DNA): TGTGCCAGCAGCTTAGAGGGGTCGAGGGGATTTGAGCAGTTCTTC.

The chain recombines TRBV3-1 with TRBJ2-1, with D unresolved. The V end lost 4 bases, the J end lost 4 bases, and 11 bases lay between the germline ends. The germline gives CDR1 LGHDT, CDR2 YNNKEL (reference sequence). This CDR3 comprises 14 residues. The CDR3 DNA sequence: TGTGCCAGCAGCCTAACCACACGTTACAATGAGCAGTTCTTC. Translation gives CASSLTTRYNEQFF.

This clonotype was detected a few times. The DNA of the CDR3 is TGTGCCAGCAGACGTAAACTAGCGGGAGTATGGAATGAGCAGTTCTTC. Residues: CASRRKLAGVWNEQFF. The chain carries TRBV28 and TRBJ2-1, with 11 bases that match TRBD2. This CDR3 contains 16 residues. Germline CDR1 and CDR2: MDHEN and SYDVKM. The J segment lost 7 bases and the V segment lost 6 bases, leaving 11 bases of the junction unmatched.

This chain connects TRBV7-9 to TRBJ2-2; D gene uncertain. V was cut by 4 bases and J by 0 bases, with 9 bases left in between. Germline CDR1 is SEHNR and CDR2 is FQNEAQ (reference sequence). The CDR3 extends over 15 amino acids. CDR3 loop: CASSSSWANTGELFF. In DNA, the CDR3 is TGTGCCAGCAGCTCGAGTTGGGCGAACACCGGGGAGCTGTTTTTT. Variable domain in full (rest from reference TRBV7-9 and TRBJ2-2): DTGVSQNPRHKITKRGQNVTFRCDPISEHNRLYWYRQTLGQGPEFLTYFQNEAQLEKSRLLSDRFSAERPKGSFSTLEIQRTEQGDSAMYLCASSSSWANTGELFFGEGSRLTVL.

In regard to this clonotype: The CDR3 does not close with the conserved phenylalanine or tryptophan, likely indicating a read error. The chain combines TRBV5-1 with TRBJ2-4; D may match TRBD1 or TRBD2 (5 bases each). V gave up 1 base and J gave up 6 bases, with 14 bases separating them. This CDR3 region has 15 residues. Looked up from germline, CDR1 is SGHRS and CDR2 is YFSETQ. CDR3 sequence: CASSLYSGTGNIQYL. In DNA, the CDR3 is TGCGCCAGCAGCTTGTATTCAGGGACGGGAAACATTCAGTACTTA.

This clonotype appeared a few times. The chain carries TRBV29-1 and TRBJ2-5; D not resolved. This CDR3 spans 13 amino acids. Germline assignment: CDR1 SQVTM and CDR2 ANQGSEA. V gave up 4 bases and J gave up 0 bases, with 9 bases separating them. Written as DNA, the CDR3 is TGCAGCGTTGGTGGCCCGAACCAAGAGACCCAGTACTTC. Translating it yields CSVGGPNQETQYF.

This chain links TRBV7-9 with TRBJ2-1; 11 bases fit TRBD2. In germline, CDR1 is SEHNR, CDR2 FQNEAQ (reference sequence). The CDR3 runs to 17 residues. J gave up 8 bases and V 5 bases, and 14 bases lay outside the gene matches. The CDR3 protein is CASSPTSGASVRDEQFF. CDR3 coding DNA: TGTGCCAGCAGCCCGACTAGCGGGGCTTCGGTTAGGGATGAGCAGTTCTTC.

This clonotype was seen a single time. The V call is TRBV1, the J call TRBJ2-5; TRBD1, the D gene given by the table, was not confirmed from the DNA. TRBV1 is an annotated pseudogene. This CDR3 spans 17 amino acids. CDR3 in amino acids: CTSSQHRDRELGETQYF. CDR3 coding DNA: TGCACCAGCAGCCAACACCGGGACAGGGAGTTGGGGGAGACCCAGTACTTC.

This chain joins TRBV7-2 and TRBJ1-1; 9 bases fit TRBD1. Unmatched junction bases numbered 14, after V lost 5 bases and J lost 4 bases. The CDR3 length is 17 residues. Germline CDR1 SGHTA, CDR2 FQGNSA. CDR3 protein: CASSLTGTGSIATEAFF. DNA of the CDR3: TGTGCCAGCAGCCTAACCGGGACAGGGTCAATTGCCACTGAAGCTTTCTTT.

The DNA of the CDR3 is TGTGCCAGCAGCCTGGAGGGGGGCTCACAAGAGACCCAGTACTTC. This gives the protein CASSLEGGSQETQYF. This chain connects TRBV5-5 to TRBJ2-5; the D gene could be TRBD1 or TRBD2 (6 bases each). Trimming removed 4 bases from V and 2 bases from J, with 15 bases in between. The CDR3 runs 15 residues. Germline values: CDR1 SGHKS, CDR2 YYEKEE (reference sequence).

This clonotype was detected only a few times. The chain links TRBV6-4 to TRBJ2-2, with 10 bases identical to TRBD1. This CDR3 is built from 15 residues. Per the germline V gene, CDR1 is MRHNA and CDR2 is SNTAGT. Trimming removed 5 bases from V and 6 bases from J; junction bases left unmatched: 6. The CDR3 protein is CASSYRDRGAGELFF. CDR3 DNA: TGTGCCAGCAGTTACCGGGACAGGGGTGCCGGGGAGCTGTTTTTT.